Each of the 22 T cell receptor beta chains below was sequenced from the same sample in a study of TET2 disruption in CD19-targeted CAR T cells. Specified treatment: autologous CTL019 cells: CD19 CAR with 4-1BB and CD3 zeta domains. For these receptors, no antigen is known. Clones were read by immunoSEQ multiplex PCR, and TCRdb kept only the in-frame ones, dropping some. The ten most abundant clones cover less than 20% of a sample with 1,500 to 2,500 clones. The specimen comprised CD8+ T cells sorted from cultured blood T cells, sampled for CD19 CAR T cell therapy. Receptors originate from a man aged 65-85 years with chronic lymphocytic leukemia.

Worth noting for this clone: The missing CDR3 end, 3 residues past where the read stops, is filled in from the germline J gene. V and J are TRBV24-1 and TRBJ2-1; 12 bases map to TRBD2. Germline V gene sequence: CDR1 KGHDR, CDR2 SFDVKD. Trimming took 9 bases from V and 7 from J; bases not matched to a gene: 18. The CDR3 contains 18 residues. CDR3 DNA (partial): TGTGCCACCTCTACGGCGACAGGGGATGGGACTAGCGGGAATGAG. Translation: CATSTATGDGTSGNE. The whole CDR3 sequence is CATSTATGDGTSGNEQFF.

This clone is identified as medium-sized (0.01 to 0.1%) from frequency. The CDR3 end lies 3 residues beyond the end of the read and is filled in from the germline J gene. The gene calls are TRBV12-5 and TRBJ1-5, with 8 bases aligning to TRBD1. The CDR3 has 16 residues. V lost 4 bases to trimming and J lost 1 base; unmatched junction nucleotides: 6. Germline V CDR1 and CDR2: LGHNT, FRNRAP. CDR3 sequence reads: CASGSFRDRSNQPQHF. CDR3 DNA (partial): TGTGCTAGTGGTTCTTTCCGGGACAGGAGCAATCAGCCC.

With respect to this clone: The read stops 3 residues short of the end of the CDR3; the missing end is completed from the germline J gene. V is TRBV20-1 and J is TRBJ2-1; 8 bases line up with TRBD1. The J segment lost 6 bases and the V segment lost 6 bases, leaving 13 bases of the junction unmatched. This CDR3 is built from 15 residues. Germline V gene data show CDR1 as DFQATT and CDR2 as SNEGSKA (reference sequence). Incomplete CDR3 DNA: TGCAGTGCCACCACGCGGACAGGGACGGGCAATGAG. Its protein product is CSATTRTGTGNE. The entire CDR3 protein is CSATTRTGTGNEQFF.

By frequency, this clone registers medium-sized. The read ends 3 residues early relative to the CDR3; the germline J gene fills the gap. V is TRBV20-1 and J is TRBJ2-7, with a possible D match to TRBD2 (5 bases). The CDR3 is made up of 12 amino acids. CDR1 and CDR2 (germline): DFQATT, SNEGSKA (reference sequence). Deletions cut 2 bases from V and 6 bases from J, with 11 bases between. CDR3 bases read: TGCAGTGCTAGATATCCGGGGAGCGAG. This sequence encodes CSARYPGSE. The full CDR3 sequence reads CSARYPGSEQYF.

To note about this clone: The sequence runs out 3 residues before the end of the CDR3; the remainder is reconstructed from the germline J gene. This rearrangement joins TRBV2 to TRBJ2-4; D is possibly TRBD1 or TRBD2 (6 bases each). CDR3 length: 13 residues. Germline V gives CDR1 SNHLY, CDR2 FYNNEI. CDR3 sequence: CASSQQGGYGQYF. The sequenced CDR3 bases are TGTGCCAGCAGCCAACAGGGAGGCTATGGT.

According to its frequency, this clone is medium-sized. The read is 3 residues too short to cover the CDR3 end, so that end is filled in from the germline J gene. This sequence joins TRBV11-2 and TRBJ2-3; 9 nucleotides agree with TRBD1. This CDR3 is 15 amino acids long. Germline trimming cut 4 bases from V and 5 bases from J; bases unmatched to any gene: 7. CDR1 is SGHAT and CDR2 is FQNNGV in the germline V gene. The CDR3 region is CASSSRDRVEDTQYF. CDR3 bases read: TGTGCCAGCAGCTCCCGGGACAGGGTAGAAGATACG.

This clone is deemed medium-sized by its frequency. The CDR3 extends 3 residues past the end of the read, so its final part is completed from the germline J gene. V is TRBV5-1 and J is TRBJ2-3, with TRBD1 as a possible D gene (5 bases). CDR3 size: 15 residues. Trimming shortened V by 0 bases and J by 3 bases, and 11 bases separated the two germline ends. The germline V gene has CDR1 SGHRS and CDR2 YFSETQ. CDR3 amino acids: CASSLEGQLTDTQYF. The sequenced part of the CDR3 DNA is TGCGCCAGCAGCTTGGAGGGGCAATTGACAGATACG.

As to this clone: The read falls 3 residues short of the CDR3 end, and the missing part is taken from the germline J gene. The rearrangement links TRBV27 to TRBJ2-1; 11 bases are shared with TRBD2. The CDR3 spans 16 residues. V was clipped by 5 bases and J by 7 bases; unmatched bases: 10. Looked up from germline, CDR1 is MNHEY and CDR2 is SMNVEV (reference sequence). CDR3 amino acids: CASSLVVAGGPNEQFF. The DNA read from the CDR3 is TGTGCCAGCAGTCTGGTGGTAGCGGGGGGGCCGAATGAG.

Remarks on this clone: Coverage ceases 3 residues before the CDR3 finishes, and the germline J gene fills in the end. The chain recombines TRBV7-6 with TRBJ1-2, with D unresolved. This CDR3 region has 15 residues. Germline V lookup: CDR1 SGHVS, CDR2 FNYEAQ. The CDR3: CASSPRGADSYDYTF. The sequenced CDR3 bases are TGTGCCAGCAGCCCCCGAGGAGCGGACTCCTACGAC.

This clone is medium-sized by frequency. The sequenced part of the CDR3 DNA is TGTGCCAGCAGCGGGGACAGCTATGGC. Translation gives CASSGDSYG. The entire CDR3 sequence reads CASSGDSYGYTF. The rearrangement joins TRBV5-4 to TRBJ1-2, with 7 positions matching TRBD1. With the read ending 3 residues before the CDR3 end, the germline J gene is used to fill in that end. Germline V gene lookup returns CDR1 SGHNT and CDR2 YYREEE (reference sequence). The trim removed 4 bases at V and 4 bases at J, leaving 1 base unmatched. The CDR3 extends over 12 amino acids.

On this clone itself: The observed sequence ends 3 residues before the CDR3 terminus, with the missing tail filled in from the germline J gene. The chain couples TRBV5-8 to TRBJ2-1, with D possibly TRBD1 on 6 matching bases. The CDR3 length is 11 residues. Germline values: CDR1 SGHTS, CDR2 YDEGEE. Trimming pared 7 bases from V and 9 bases from J, leaving 11 bases between. The CDR3: CASFKGGEQFF. CDR3 DNA, as far as it was read: TGTGCCAGCTTCAAAGGGGGTGAG.

The CDR3 bases that were read are TGTGCCAGTAGTACAATTCGGGGGGTTTTTGAAGATACC. Translating it yields CASSTIRGVFEDT. The whole CDR3 is CASSTIRGVFEDTYTF. This chain uses TRBV19 with TRBJ1-2; possible D gene TRBD1, 5 bases. The read terminates 3 residues ahead of where the CDR3 ends, so the germline J gene completes it. Germline assignment: CDR1 LNHDA and CDR2 SQIVND (reference sequence). The CDR3 runs to 16 residues.

In terms of frequency, this clone is medium-sized. The CDR3 is cut off 3 residues early in the read; its end comes from the germline J gene. The chain couples TRBV11-2 to TRBJ2-2; the match to TRBD1 covers 8 bases. Germline trimming cut 10 bases from V and 10 bases from J; bases unmatched to any gene: 8. The CDR3 is made up of 12 amino acids. Germline loops: CDR1 SGHAT, CDR2 FQNNGV. CDR3 bases read: TGTGCCACCCCCAGGGGGCGGGAGGAG. This gives the protein CATPRGREE. Given in full, the CDR3 is CATPRGREELFF.

This clone is deemed medium-sized (0.01 to 0.1%) by its frequency. The CDR3 bases that were read are TGTGCCAGCAGCTTAAGCGGAACTAATGAAAAA. As protein: CASSLSGTNEK. The complete CDR3 sequence is CASSLSGTNEKLFF. V is TRBV5-5 and J is TRBJ1-4; D gene ambiguous. From the germline J gene comes the end of the CDR3, since the read stops 3 residues before it. The V gene lost 2 bases and the J gene lost 1 base, with 6 bases spanning the gap. The CDR3 spans 14 residues. Germline V gene data show CDR1 as SGHKS and CDR2 as YYEKEE (reference sequence).

In the case of this clone: The read ends 3 residues shy of where the CDR3 ends; the end is completed using the germline J gene. The chain employs TRBV5-5 and TRBJ1-1, with 8 nucleotides matching TRBD1. Germline V gene data show CDR1 as SGHKS and CDR2 as YYEKEE (reference sequence). CDR3 length equals 14 residues. With V trimmed by 4 bases and J by 5 bases, 7 bases remained unmatched. The sequenced CDR3 bases are TGTGCCAGCAGCGGTTACAGGGGGGGTACTGAA. It yields the protein CASSGYRGGTE. The whole CDR3 sequence reads CASSGYRGGTEAFF.

On this clone itself: The CDR3 end lies 3 residues beyond the end of the read and is filled in from the germline J gene. J is TRBJ1-2 and V is TRBV18; TRBD1 is a possible D gene (5 bases). Germline loops: CDR1 KGHSH, CDR2 LQKENI. The length of the CDR3 is 17 residues. CDR3 residues: CASSPRFRGGEADTYTF. The CDR3 DNA, read in part, is TGTGCCAGCTCACCACGCTTCCGCGGGGGGGAGGCAGATACC.

By frequency, this clone is medium-sized. The CDR3 sequence is CASSVGQGGYEQYF. The covered CDR3 bases are TGTGCCAGCAGTGTTGGACAGGGTGGCTACGAG. The genes are TRBV6-1 and TRBJ2-7, with 8 bases that match TRBD1. The read finishes 3 residues shy of the CDR3 end, and the germline J gene is used to complete it. The germline gives CDR1 MNHNS, CDR2 SASEGT. V gave up 4 bases and J gave up 3 bases; unmatched junction bases: 5. The CDR3 has 14 residues.

By frequency, this clone is medium-sized. The read comes to an end 3 residues before the CDR3 does, leaving the germline J gene to fill in the end. V is TRBV5-4 and J is TRBJ2-2, with 11 bases identical to TRBD2. Trimming removed 2 bases from V and 6 bases from J; junction bases left unmatched: 3. Germline-derived CDR1 and CDR2 are SGHNT and YYREEE (reference sequence). The CDR3 has 15 residues. CDR3 DNA, as far as it was read: TGTGCCAGCAGCTTCGGGACTAGCGGTCCCGGGGAG. Amino acid sequence: CASSFGTSGPGE. The full CDR3 is CASSFGTSGPGELFF.

This clone is labeled medium-sized (0.01 to 0.1%) based on frequency. Coverage ceases 3 residues before the CDR3 finishes, and the germline J gene fills in the end. Other DNA sequences in the same sample also yield this CDR3. The chain uses TRBV14 and TRBJ1-3; 9 nucleotides agree with TRBD1. Trimming took 4 bases from V and 2 from J; bases not matched to a gene: 6. This CDR3 is built from 16 residues. Germline V CDR1 and CDR2: SGHDN, FVKESK. The sequenced part of the CDR3 DNA is TGTGCCAGCAGCCGAACCGGGACAGGGACTGGAAACACC. It translates to CASSRTGTGTGNT. The CDR3, in full, reads CASSRTGTGTGNTIYF.

Notes on this clone: The sequence runs out 3 residues before the end of the CDR3; the remainder is reconstructed from the germline J gene. The chain uses TRBV2 and TRBJ1-1; D perhaps matches TRBD1 (6 bases). There are 16 residues in the CDR3. The germline CDR1 and CDR2 sequences are SNHLY and FYNNEI. Partial CDR3 DNA: TGTGCCAGCAGTGAAGCGCTTGCAGGGCTAGGGGGAAAA. This codes for CASSEALAGLGGK. The CDR3, in full, reads CASSEALAGLGGKAFF.

This clone is labeled medium-sized based on frequency. The read falls 3 residues short of the CDR3 end, and the missing part is taken from the germline J gene. V is TRBV9 and J is TRBJ2-3, with TRBD2 identical over 13 bases. The J segment lost 3 bases and the V segment lost 0 bases, leaving 7 bases of the junction unmatched. This CDR3 comprises 18 residues. Germline CDR1 reads SGDLS; CDR2 reads YYNGEE. Partial CDR3 DNA: TGTGCCAGCAGCGTAGAATCGACTAGCGGGGGGAAAACAGATACG. Translating gives CASSVESTSGGKTDT. The full-length CDR3 reads as CASSVESTSGGKTDTQYF.

Details on this clone: The read ends 3 residues shy of where the CDR3 ends; the end is completed using the germline J gene. The chain employs TRBV9 and TRBJ1-5, with D perhaps TRBD1 (6 bases). CDR3 length: 15 amino acids. V shed 3 bases and J shed 0 bases, with 10 bases lying between them. CDR1 and CDR2 (germline): SGDLS, YYNGEE. The part of the CDR3 DNA that was read is TGTGCCAGCAGCGAAGGACAGAATAGCAATCAGCCC. Translated: CASSEGQNSNQP. The full CDR3 is CASSEGQNSNQPQHF.